The sequence of this T cell receptor beta chain was determined in a study of blood T cells in healthy people across ages. Germline V CDR1 and CDR2: SGHRS, YFSETQ. The CDR3 consists of 13 residues. Combining a sample-barcoded 5' primer with a J-beta primer mix, a second PCR ran for roughly 7 to 12 cycles. TCRdb re-called the 5' RACE reads with MiXCR, one entry per CDR3 protein. The repertoire holds hundreds of thousands of distinct CDR3 sequences, with around 43% as singletons. A remark on this clonotype: One end of the junction is discordant with germline, which a read error may explain.

Sequenced: blood. The sequence was obtained from a man aged 55 to 70 in good health. This chain joins TRBV5-1 and TRBJ1-6; D is undetermined. As DNA, the CDR3 is TGCGCCAGCAGCTGGTCTGATAATTCACCCCCCCACTTT. This codes for CASSWSDNSPPHF. Complete variable domain (other parts from reference TRBV5-1 and TRBJ1-6): KAGVTQTPRYLIKTRGQQVTLSCSPISGHRSVSWYQQTPGQGLQFLFEYFSETQRNKGNFPGRFSGRQFSNSRSEMNVSTLELGDSALYLCASSWSDNSPPHFGNGTRLTVT.